The next 20 T cell receptor beta chains were all read from a single sample in a study of identical twins. TCRdb used MiXCR to reprocess the 5' RACE reads, holding one entry per CDR3 protein. The table records 500,000 to 550,000 distinct CDR3 sequences, 22% of them present only once. In addition, the sample was reused for a study of T cells expressing NK-cell markers.

The specimen was CD4+ T cells sorted from blood. The source of these receptors is a woman aged 18-29 years in good health.

The CDR3 DNA reads TGTGCCAGCAGCTTAGGCGGGAGCGCCGTCGATGAGCAGTTCTTC. This gives the protein CASSLGGSAVDEQFF. This chain links TRBV7-9 with TRBJ2-1; 7 bases align to TRBD2. V lost 1 base to trimming and J lost 8 bases; unmatched junction nucleotides: 8. The CDR3 is 15 residues long. Germline CDR1 reads SEHNR; CDR2 reads FQNEAQ (reference sequence).

This chain connects TRBV12-3 or TRBV12-4 to TRBJ2-3; D is perhaps TRBD1 (6 bases). Trimming stripped 8 bases from V and 5 bases from J, with 20 bases between. The CDR3 runs to 15 residues. CDR3 in amino acids: CASGLGWGPGDTQYF. CDR3 DNA: TGTGCCAGCGGACTCGGGTGGGGGCCGGGAGATACGCAGTATTTT.

This clonotype occurred once. The V gene is TRBV20-1, the J gene TRBJ2-1; D uncertain. The V gene's germline CDR1 is DFQATT and CDR2 SNEGSKA (reference sequence). V was clipped by 3 bases and J by 5 bases, with 5 bases between them. CDR3 length equals 11 residues. The CDR3 here is CSASKDNEQFF. The DNA of the CDR3 is TGCAGTGCTAGTAAGGACAATGAGCAGTTCTTC.

This clonotype has only a few counts. Germline is not matched at one junction end, which may reflect a read error. CDR3: CASSAWGTENIQYF. The CDR3 nucleotides are TGCGCCAGTAGTGCCTGGGGGACGGAAAACATTCAGTACTTC. The chain couples TRBV10-2 to TRBJ2-4, with D perhaps being TRBD1 or TRBD2 (5 bases each). The CDR3 contains 14 residues. Germline-derived CDR1 and CDR2 are WSHSY and SAAADI.

The chain couples TRBV7-2 to TRBJ1-2; the D is unclear. The CDR3 consists of 12 residues. Germline values: CDR1 SGHTA, CDR2 FQGNSA. V lost 6 bases, J lost 4 bases, and 9 bases lay in between. CDR3 sequence: CASSKLLYGYTF. Written as DNA, the CDR3 is TGTGCCAGCAGTAAGCTCCTCTATGGCTACACCTTC.

In this sample, this clonotype turned up a few times. The chain links TRBV27 to TRBJ2-4; D tentatively fits TRBD1 or TRBD2 (6 bases each). Germline V gene sequence: CDR1 MNHEY, CDR2 SMNVEV (reference sequence). CDR3 length: 16 residues. V was pared by 5 bases and J by 7 bases, with 21 bases between. DNA for the CDR3: TGTGCCAGCAGTCCCCCGGGGGCCAGGGCGAAGAACATTCAGTACTTC. Encoded protein: CASSPPGARAKNIQYF.

This chain connects TRBV5-5 to TRBJ2-1; TRBD2 is a possible D gene (5 bases). There are 15 residues in the CDR3. CDR1 is SGHKS and CDR2 is YYEKEE in the germline V gene (reference sequence). Trimming removed 4 bases at V and 5 bases at J, with 16 bases between. CDR3 coding DNA: TGTGCCAGCAGCACACGGGGTCGCCGGGACAATGAGCAGTTCTTC. Its protein is CASSTRGRRDNEQFF. Full variable domain (missing parts from reference TRBV5-5 and TRBJ2-1): DAGVTQSPTHLIKTRGQQVTLRCSPISGHKSVSWYQQVLGQGPQFIFQYYEKEERGRGNFPDRFSARQFPNYSSELNVNALLLGDSALYLCASSTRGRRDNEQFFGPGTRLTVL.

V is TRBV11-2 and J is TRBJ1-2; D gene ambiguous. V shed 1 base and J shed 0 bases, with 9 bases lying between them. Germline V gives CDR1 SGHAT, CDR2 FQNNGV. The CDR3 totals 15 residues. DNA for the CDR3: TGTGCCAGCAGCTTAGTCCAAAACACTAACTATGGCTACACCTTC. Its protein product is CASSLVQNTNYGYTF.

The genes are TRBV12-3 or TRBV12-4 and TRBJ2-7; 7 nucleotides line up with TRBD1. Trimming at V came to 5 bases and at J to 6 bases, leaving 10 bases not matched to a gene. The CDR3 contains 14 residues. DNA for the CDR3: TGTGCCAGCAGTCCTAAAAAGACAGGGAGCGAGCAGTACTTC. As protein: CASSPKKTGSEQYF.

The CDR3 bases are TGTGCCAGCAGTTACTCGAACCAGGGAGGCACTGAAGCTTTCTTT. Protein product: CASSYSNQGGTEAFF. The chain recombines TRBV6-5 with TRBJ1-1, with TRBD1 as a possible D gene (5 bases). V was shortened by 0 bases and J by 4 bases, with 12 bases between the two germline ends. The CDR3 runs to 15 residues. Per germline, CDR1 MNHEY and CDR2 SVGAGI.

The chain couples TRBV10-3 to TRBJ2-1; 7 bases agree with TRBD2. With 9 bases clipped from V and 4 bases from J, the junction kept 15 bases outside the gene matches. The CDR3 has 16 amino acids. Germline-derived CDR1 and CDR2 are ENHRY and SYGVKD. The chain's CDR3 is CAISYLGRAKYNEQFF. The CDR3 DNA sequence: TGTGCCATTTCCTACTTGGGGAGGGCCAAGTACAATGAGCAGTTCTTC.

This chain connects TRBV9 to TRBJ2-7; tentatively, D is TRBD1 (6 bases). Germline V gene lookup returns CDR1 SGDLS and CDR2 YYNGEE. This CDR3 region has 14 residues. With 4 bases removed from V and 4 bases from J, the gap between germline ends came to 15 bases. The chain's CDR3 is CASSQGTSSYEQYF. CDR3 nucleotides: TGTGCCAGCAGCCAAGGGACATCCTCTTACGAGCAGTACTTC.

The rearrangement uses TRBV10-3 and TRBJ2-3; no clear D gene. Germline CDR1 ENHRY, CDR2 SYGVKD. The CDR3 consists of 11 residues. The V and J ends lost 10 bases and 6 bases respectively, with 11 bases between them. The CDR3 reads CATKVGDTQYF. The CDR3 nucleotides are TGTGCCACCAAAGTAGGCGATACGCAGTATTTT.

This clonotype was seen a few times. The rearrangement uses TRBV15 and TRBJ1-2; D is undetermined. The germline gives CDR1 LNHNV, CDR2 YYDKDF (reference sequence). The CDR3 extends over 15 amino acids. V gave up 0 bases and J gave up 5 bases, with 13 bases separating them. The CDR3 reads CATSRDRLQTYGYTF. The DNA of the CDR3 is TGTGCCACCAGCAGAGATCGACTCCAGACTTATGGCTACACCTTC. The full variable domain, completed using reference TRBV15 and TRBJ1-2, is DAMVIQNPRYQVTQFGKPVTLSCSQTLNHNVMYWYQQKSSQAPKLLFHYYDKDFNNEADTPDNFQSRRPNTSFCFLDIRSPGLGDTAMYLCATSRDRLQTYGYTFGSGTRLTVV.

This clonotype was seen once. This chain links TRBV3-1 with TRBJ2-1; 8 bases are a match to TRBD1. There are 15 residues in the CDR3. Trimming cost V 3 bases and J 7 bases; bases outside gene matches: 8. Germline lookup yields CDR1 LGHDT and CDR2 YNNKEL (reference sequence). CDR3 sequence reads: CASSQRGTGGNEQFF. The DNA of the CDR3 is TGTGCCAGCAGCCAGAGAGGGACAGGTGGAAATGAGCAGTTCTTC.

The J gene is TRBJ2-1, the V gene TRBV7-2; no clear D. From germline, CDR1 is SGHTA and CDR2 FQGNSA. The germline V and J ends were trimmed by 1 base and 2 bases, with 9 bases remaining between them. There are 15 residues in the CDR3. The CDR3 DNA reads as TGTGCCAGCAGCTTAGTAAGGCGCGCCTACAATGAGCAGTTCTTC. Its protein is CASSLVRRAYNEQFF.

The gene calls are TRBV5-1 and TRBJ2-5; D call uncertain. The CDR3 has 12 residues. Trimming removed 2 bases at V and 3 bases at J, with 5 bases between. Germline CDR1 is SGHRS and CDR2 is YFSETQ. The CDR3 DNA reads as TGCGCCAGCAGCTTCACTAAAGAGACCCAGTACTTC. This codes for CASSFTKETQYF.

The chain joins TRBV27 to TRBJ2-6; D might be TRBD1 (7 bases). The V end lost 8 bases, the J end lost 0 bases, and 17 bases lay between the germline ends. From germline, CDR1 is MNHEY and CDR2 SMNVEV (reference sequence). CDR3 length: 17 amino acids. The CDR3, as DNA: TGTGCCAGCGGGCGGGACAGATACCTCTCTGGGGCCAACGTCCTGACTTTC. It specifies CASGRDRYLSGANVLTF.

The rearrangement uses TRBV6-2 or TRBV6-3 and TRBJ2-1, with 7 bases matching TRBD2. The CDR3 is 16 residues long. V lost 5 bases, J lost 8 bases, and 15 bases stayed unmatched. Germline V gene lookup returns CDR1 MNHEY and CDR2 SVGEGT. The CDR3 loop is CASSDPRRERRYEQFF. As DNA, the CDR3 is TGTGCCAGCAGTGACCCCCGGCGGGAGAGGAGATATGAGCAGTTCTTC.

This clonotype was detected only a few times. The chain couples TRBV4-1 to TRBJ2-1; 10 bases fit TRBD2. Per the germline V gene, CDR1 is MGHRA and CDR2 is YSYEKL. V lost 0 bases and J lost 4; bases outside the gene matches: 6. The CDR3 sequence is 17 residues long. The DNA of the CDR3 is TGCGCCAGCAGCCAAGAGCTTAGCGGGAGGCTTTACAATGAGCAGTTCTTC. The encoded protein is CASSQELSGRLYNEQFF.